This T cell receptor (beta chain) was identified in a study of blood T cell repertoires in COVID-19. Looking at the study overall: The analysed material was cDNA or gDNA that came from T cells, B-cell-depleted T cells, or PBMCs.

The CDR3 totals 15 residues. Trimming stripped 0 bases from V and 4 bases from J, with 13 bases between. Looked up from germline, CDR1 is SGHNT and CDR2 is YYREEE (reference sequence). In the original workflow: Estimates of nucleated cell counts were drawn from the amplification of reference gene primers. Repertoires were generated with immunoSEQ multiplex PCR, while TCRdb's copy carries only in-frame clones and drops some. The V and J calls and clone size are taken from that table; D and trimming were inferred from the DNA. In the table there are about 210,000 clones, around 83% of which are singletons.

This TCR came from a woman between 45 and 65 years old with acute or convalescent COVID-19. The sample was peripheral blood. The chain is built from TRBV5-4 and TRBJ1-2, with D perhaps TRBD1 (6 bases). The CDR3 region has the DNA TGTGCCAGCAGCTTGGACAGGGATTTTCTCTATGGCTACACCTTC. Its protein product is CASSLDRDFLYGYTF.